The entry that follows covers one TCR beta chain sequence. Its antigen is unknown. The germline V gene has CDR1 ENHRY and CDR2 SYGVKD. The CDR3 totals 12 residues. V was clipped by 7 bases and J by 1 base, with 6 bases between them. This specimen comes from a study of CD8 T cells in ankylosing spondylitis. Notes on the study in general: A subset of motif variants has previously been described in the synovial fluid and blood of reactive arthritis. Ankylosing spondylitis blood seemed to carry a telltale TCR beta motif made of under ten highly homologous variants. Within matched ankylosing spondylitis synovial fluid, disease-linked clones were reportedly significantly enriched. Within peripheral blood, clones linked to disease were CD8+ and relatively rare.

5'-RACE, quantitative and with molecular barcodes, yielded the TCR beta libraries. TCRdb passed the 5' RACE reads through MiXCR, listing each CDR3 protein once. The sample lists 700,000 to 1,000,000 distinct CDR3 sequences; roughly 12% were seen once. The specimen was blood, either unsorted or a sorted T cell fraction (not recorded which). The genes are TRBV10-3 and TRBJ2-3; weak D call: TRBD2 (5 bases). The clonotype comes from a male donor with ankylosing spondylitis. CDR3 loop: CAIMEGTDTQYF. CDR3 nucleotide sequence: TGTGCCATCATGGAGGGCACAGATACGCAGTATTTT.